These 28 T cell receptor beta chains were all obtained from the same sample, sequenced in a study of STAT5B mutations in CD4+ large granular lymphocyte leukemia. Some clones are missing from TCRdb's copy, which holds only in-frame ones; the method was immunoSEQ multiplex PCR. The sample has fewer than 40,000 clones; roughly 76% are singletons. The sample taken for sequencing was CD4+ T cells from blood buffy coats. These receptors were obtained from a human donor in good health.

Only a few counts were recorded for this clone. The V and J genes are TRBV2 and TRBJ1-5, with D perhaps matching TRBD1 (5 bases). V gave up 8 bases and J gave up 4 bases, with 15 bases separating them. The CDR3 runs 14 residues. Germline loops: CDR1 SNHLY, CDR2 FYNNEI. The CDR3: CASRPGRDNQPQHF. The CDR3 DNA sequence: TGTGCCAGCCGGCCAGGGAGAGATAATCAGCCCCAGCATTTT.

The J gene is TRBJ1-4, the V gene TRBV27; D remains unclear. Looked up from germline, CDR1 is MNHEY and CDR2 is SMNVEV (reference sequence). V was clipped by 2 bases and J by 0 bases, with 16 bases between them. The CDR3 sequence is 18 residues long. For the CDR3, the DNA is TGTGCCAGCAGTTTAGGGGTTCCCATCGGACCAACTAATGAAAAACTGTTTTTT. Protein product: CASSLGVPIGPTNEKLFF.

The CDR3 is CASSVTSGGPPPDTQYF. The CDR3 bases are TGTGCCAGCAGCGTAACTAGCGGGGGCCCACCTCCAGATACGCAGTATTTT. V usage is TRBV9 and J usage is TRBJ2-3, with 11 bases aligning to TRBD2. CDR3 length: 17 residues. Germline V gene data show CDR1 as SGDLS and CDR2 as YYNGEE. V trimming: 1 base; J trimming: 4 bases; junction bases outside the gene matches: 8.

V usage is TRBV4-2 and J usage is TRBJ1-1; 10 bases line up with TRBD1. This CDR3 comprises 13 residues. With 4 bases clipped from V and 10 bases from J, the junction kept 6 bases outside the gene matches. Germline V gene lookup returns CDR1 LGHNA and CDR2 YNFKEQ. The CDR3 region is CASSPGTGARAFF. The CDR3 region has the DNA TGTGCCAGCAGCCCGGGGACAGGGGCGAGAGCTTTCTTT.

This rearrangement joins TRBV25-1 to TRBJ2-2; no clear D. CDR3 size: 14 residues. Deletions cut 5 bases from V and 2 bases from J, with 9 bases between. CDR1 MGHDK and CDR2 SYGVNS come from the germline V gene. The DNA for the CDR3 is TGTGCCAGCAGTAAAATGACTAACACCGGGGAGCTGTTTTTT. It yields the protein CASSKMTNTGELFF.

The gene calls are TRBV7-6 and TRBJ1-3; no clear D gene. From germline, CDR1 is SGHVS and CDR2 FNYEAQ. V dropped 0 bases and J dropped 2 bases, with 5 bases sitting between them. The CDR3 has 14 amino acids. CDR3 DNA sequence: TGTGCCAGCAGCTTAGCGGTTGCTGGAAACACCATATATTTT. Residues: CASSLAVAGNTIYF.

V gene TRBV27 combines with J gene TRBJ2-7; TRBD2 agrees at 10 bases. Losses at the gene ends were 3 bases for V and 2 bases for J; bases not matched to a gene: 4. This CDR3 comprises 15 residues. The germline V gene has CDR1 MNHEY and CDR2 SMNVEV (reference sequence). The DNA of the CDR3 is TGTGCCAGCAGTTTGGGAGCGGGGGGGGCCTACGAGCAGTACTTC. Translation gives CASSLGAGGAYEQYF.

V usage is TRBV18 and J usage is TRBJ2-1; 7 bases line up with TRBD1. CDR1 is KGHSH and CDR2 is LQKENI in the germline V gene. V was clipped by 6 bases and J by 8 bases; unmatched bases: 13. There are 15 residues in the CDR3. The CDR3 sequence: CASSRETGPIYEQFF. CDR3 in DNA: TGTGCCAGCTCCCGCGAGACAGGGCCAATTTATGAGCAGTTCTTC.

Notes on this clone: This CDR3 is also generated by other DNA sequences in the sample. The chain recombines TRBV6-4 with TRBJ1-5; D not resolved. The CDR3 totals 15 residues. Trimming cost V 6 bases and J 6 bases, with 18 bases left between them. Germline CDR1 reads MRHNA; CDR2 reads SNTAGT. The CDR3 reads CASSNPGFPGQPQHF. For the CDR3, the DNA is TGTGCCAGCAGCAACCCAGGCTTCCCCGGTCAGCCCCAGCATTTT.

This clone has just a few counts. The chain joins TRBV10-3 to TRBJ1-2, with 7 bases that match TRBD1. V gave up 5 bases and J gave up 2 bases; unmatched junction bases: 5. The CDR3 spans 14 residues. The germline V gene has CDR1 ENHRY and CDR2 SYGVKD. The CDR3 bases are TGTGCCATCAGTCCCCTACAGGGGAACTATGGCTACACCTTC. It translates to CAISPLQGNYGYTF.

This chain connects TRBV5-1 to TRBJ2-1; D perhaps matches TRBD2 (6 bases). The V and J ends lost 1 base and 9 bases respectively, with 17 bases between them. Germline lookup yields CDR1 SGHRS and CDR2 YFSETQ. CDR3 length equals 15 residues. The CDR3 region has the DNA TGCGCCAGCAGCTTGTTAGGGGTAGCGGACGCTGAGCAGTTCTTC. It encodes CASSLLGVADAEQFF.

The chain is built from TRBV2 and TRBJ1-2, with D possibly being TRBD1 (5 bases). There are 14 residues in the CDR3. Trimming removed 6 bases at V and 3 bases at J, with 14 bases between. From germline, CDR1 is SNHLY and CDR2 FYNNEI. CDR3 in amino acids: CASRWDEGDYGYTF. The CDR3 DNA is TGTGCCAGCAGGTGGGACGAGGGAGACTATGGCTACACCTTC.

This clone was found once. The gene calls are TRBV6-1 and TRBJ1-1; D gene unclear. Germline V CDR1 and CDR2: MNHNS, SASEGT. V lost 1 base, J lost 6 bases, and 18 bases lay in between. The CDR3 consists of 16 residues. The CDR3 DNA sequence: TGTGCCAGCAGTGAAGGCGGGGTCACGGGTAAGTCTGAAGCTTTCTTT. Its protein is CASSEGGVTGKSEAFF.

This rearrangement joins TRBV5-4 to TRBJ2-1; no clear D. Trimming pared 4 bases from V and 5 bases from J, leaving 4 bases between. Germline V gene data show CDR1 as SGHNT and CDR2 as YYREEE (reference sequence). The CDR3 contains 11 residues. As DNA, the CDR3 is TGTGCCAGCAGCGCTCACAATGAGCAGTTCTTC. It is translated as CASSAHNEQFF.

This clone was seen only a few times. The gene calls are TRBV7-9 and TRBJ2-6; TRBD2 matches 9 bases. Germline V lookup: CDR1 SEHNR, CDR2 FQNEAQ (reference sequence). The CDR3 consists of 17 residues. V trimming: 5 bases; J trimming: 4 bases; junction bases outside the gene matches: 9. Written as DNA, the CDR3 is TGTGCCAGCAGCGCGCGGGGGGGCCTAGGAGGGGCCAACGTCCTGACTTTC. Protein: CASSARGGLGGANVLTF.

CDR3 sequence (DNA): TGCGCCAGCAGCCTGGGACAGGGGGCGTTTAACGGGGCTGAAGCTTTCTTT. Its protein is CASSLGQGAFNGAEAFF. The rearrangement joins TRBV5-1 to TRBJ1-1; 12 positions agree with TRBD1. Germline CDR1 and CDR2: SGHRS and YFSETQ. This CDR3 has 17 residues. V dropped 4 bases and J dropped 6; count of bases not matched to a gene: 13.

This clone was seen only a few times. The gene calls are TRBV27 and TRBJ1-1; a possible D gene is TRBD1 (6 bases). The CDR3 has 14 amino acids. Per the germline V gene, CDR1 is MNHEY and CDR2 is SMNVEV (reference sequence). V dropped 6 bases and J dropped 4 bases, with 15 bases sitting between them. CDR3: CASSPTLGATEAFF. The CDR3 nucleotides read TGTGCCAGCAGCCCGACCCTGGGGGCCACTGAAGCTTTCTTT.

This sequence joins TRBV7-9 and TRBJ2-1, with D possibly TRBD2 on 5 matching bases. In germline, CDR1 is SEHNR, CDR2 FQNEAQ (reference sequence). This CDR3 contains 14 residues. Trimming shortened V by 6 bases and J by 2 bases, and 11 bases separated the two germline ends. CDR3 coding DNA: TGTGCCAGCAGGGGGTCCGGGGCCTACAATGAGCAGTTCTTC. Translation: CASRGSGAYNEQFF.

The CDR3 here is CASSLGVDSGELFF. Here the CDR3 DNA reads TGTGCCAGCAGCTTAGGGGTGGATTCCGGGGAGCTGTTTTTT. V and J are TRBV7-2 and TRBJ2-2; no firm D call. Trimming took 1 base from V and 6 from J, leaving 9 bases between them. The CDR3 has 14 residues. Germline CDR1 and CDR2: SGHTA and FQGNSA.

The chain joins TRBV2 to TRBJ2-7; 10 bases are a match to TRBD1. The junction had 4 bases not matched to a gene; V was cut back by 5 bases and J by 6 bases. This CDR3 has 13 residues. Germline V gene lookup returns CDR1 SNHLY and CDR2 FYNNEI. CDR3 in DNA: TGTGCCAGCAGTAGGAGGACAGGGGGCGAGCAGTACTTC. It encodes CASSRRTGGEQYF.

CDR3 sequence: CASSLGRSPLHF. Written as DNA, the CDR3 is TGTGCCAGCAGCTTAGGAAGGTCACCCCTCCACTTT. This chain joins TRBV7-9 and TRBJ1-6; no definite D call. V lost 1 base to trimming and J lost 10 bases, with 5 bases between them. The CDR3 runs 12 residues. Germline V gene data show CDR1 as SEHNR and CDR2 as FQNEAQ (reference sequence).

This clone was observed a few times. The DNA for the CDR3 is TGTGCCAGCAACACAGGGACAGCCGGAAATTCACCCCTCCACTTT. It is translated as CASNTGTAGNSPLHF. This chain joins TRBV6-5 and TRBJ1-6, with TRBD1 matching 7 bases. CDR1 MNHEY and CDR2 SVGAGI come from the germline V gene. CDR3 size: 15 residues. The J segment lost 7 bases and the V segment lost 7 bases, leaving 10 bases of the junction unmatched.

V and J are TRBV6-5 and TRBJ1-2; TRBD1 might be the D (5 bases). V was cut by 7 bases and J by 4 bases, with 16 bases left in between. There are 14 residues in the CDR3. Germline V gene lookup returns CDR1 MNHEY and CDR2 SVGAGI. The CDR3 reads CASTGTGEGYGYTF. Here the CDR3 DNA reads TGTGCCAGCACGGGGACGGGGGAGGGCTATGGCTACACCTTC.

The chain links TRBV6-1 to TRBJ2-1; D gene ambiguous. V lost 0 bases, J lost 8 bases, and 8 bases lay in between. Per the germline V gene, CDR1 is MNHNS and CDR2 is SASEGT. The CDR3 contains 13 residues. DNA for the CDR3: TGTGCCAGCAGTGAAGCTAGGAAAGATGAGCAGTTCTTC. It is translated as CASSEARKDEQFF.

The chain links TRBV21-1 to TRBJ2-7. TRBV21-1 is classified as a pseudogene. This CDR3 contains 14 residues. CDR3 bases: TGTGCCAGCAGCAAAGGGGGGAACTTCTACGAGCAGTACTTC. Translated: CASSKGGNFYEQYF.

The CDR3 DNA reads TGTGCCAGCAGTTTATCAAGGCAATACGAGCAGTACTTC. It encodes CASSLSRQYEQYF. V and J are TRBV28 and TRBJ2-5; unclear D gene. Matching the DNA end better, TRBJ2-7 makes the J call doubtful. This CDR3 has 13 residues. CDR1 is MDHEN, CDR2 SYDVKM, per germline.

CDR3 coding DNA: TGTGCCAGCAGTTTAGGCCGGCGGTCATCATATCAAGAGACCCAGTACTTC. Translating gives CASSLGRRSSYQETQYF. The chain has TRBV28 and TRBJ2-5; unclear D gene. V was clipped by 2 bases and J by 2 bases, with 18 bases between them. Germline assignment: CDR1 MDHEN and CDR2 SYDVKM. The CDR3 contains 17 residues.

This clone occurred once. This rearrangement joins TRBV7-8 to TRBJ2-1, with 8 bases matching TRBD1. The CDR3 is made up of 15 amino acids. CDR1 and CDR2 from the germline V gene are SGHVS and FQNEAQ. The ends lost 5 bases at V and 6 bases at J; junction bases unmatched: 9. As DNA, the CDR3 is TGTGCCAGCAGCCCCAGCAGGGGGCCGGGCAATGAGCAGTTCTTC. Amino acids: CASSPSRGPGNEQFF.